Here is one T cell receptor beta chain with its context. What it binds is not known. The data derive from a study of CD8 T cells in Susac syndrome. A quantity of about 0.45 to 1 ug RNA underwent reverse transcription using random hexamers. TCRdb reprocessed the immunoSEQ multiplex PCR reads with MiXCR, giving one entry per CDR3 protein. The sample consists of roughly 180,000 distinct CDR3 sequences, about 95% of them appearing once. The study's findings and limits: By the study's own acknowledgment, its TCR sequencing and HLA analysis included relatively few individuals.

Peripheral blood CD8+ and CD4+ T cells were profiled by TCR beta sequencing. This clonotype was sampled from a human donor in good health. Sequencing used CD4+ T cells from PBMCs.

The CDR3 DNA is TGTGCCAGCACGGTGGGGCAAGAGACCCAGTACTTC. It translates to CASTVGQETQYF. This sequence joins TRBV25-1 and TRBJ2-5; no clear D. The V end was cut by 7 bases, the J end by 2 bases, with 8 bases between. The CDR3 sequence is 12 residues long. Germline V gene data show CDR1 as MGHDK and CDR2 as SYGVNS.